Below, 13 T cell receptor beta chains from the same sample are listed, as sequenced in a study of blood T cell repertoires in COVID-19. Generated by immunoSEQ multiplex PCR, the TCRdb table keeps only in-frame clones and is missing some. The sample lists about 170,000 clones, around 86% seen once, with roughly 2.5% in the top ten. Sequencing was performed on peripheral blood. All receptors derive from a woman aged 80 or older with COVID-19, enrolled during active disease.

J is TRBJ2-1 and V is TRBV5-6, with 13 nucleotides matching TRBD2. V lost 4 bases and J lost 4; bases outside the gene matches: 11. CDR3 length equals 18 residues. Germline V CDR1 and CDR2: SGHDT, YYEEEE. This CDR3 reads CASSRLGLAGDLYNEQFF. CDR3 DNA sequence: TGTGCCAGCAGCCGCCTCGGACTAGCGGGAGATCTTTACAATGAGCAGTTCTTC.

This clone was seen a handful of times. The V gene is TRBV7-2, the J gene TRBJ1-2; D uncertain. Germline values: CDR1 SGHTA, CDR2 FQGNSA. V was pared by 1 base and J by 6 bases, with 9 bases between. CDR3 length: 13 amino acids. Here the CDR3 reads CASSLGANDGYTF. Here the CDR3 DNA reads TGTGCCAGCAGCTTAGGGGCGAATGATGGCTACACCTTC.

V usage is TRBV11-3 and J usage is TRBJ2-2, with unresolved D. Germline V gene data show CDR1 as SGHNT and CDR2 as YENEEA. The CDR3 consists of 16 residues. V lost 2 bases to trimming and J lost 6 bases, with 16 bases between them. The CDR3 protein is CASSLMATLSPGELFF. CDR3 bases: TGTGCCAGCAGCTTAATGGCCACCCTCTCCCCCGGGGAGCTGTTTTTT. Variable domain in full (rest from reference TRBV11-3 and TRBJ2-2): EAGVVQSPRYKIIEKKQPVAFWCNPISGHNTLYWYLQNLGQGPELLIRYENEEAVDDSQLPKDRFSAERLKGVDSTLKIQPAELGDSAVYLCASSLMATLSPGELFFGEGSRLTVL.

This chain joins TRBV6-2 or TRBV6-3 and TRBJ1-5, with 7 positions matching TRBD1. Germline V lookup: CDR1 MNHEY, CDR2 SVGEGT. This CDR3 is 18 amino acids long. V lost 5 bases and J lost 2; bases outside the gene matches: 15. CDR3 sequence: CASSPRQGLNSGNQPQHF. In DNA, the CDR3 is TGTGCCAGCAGTCCACGACAGGGTTTGAATTCGGGCAATCAGCCCCAGCATTTT.

This chain connects TRBV7-3 to TRBJ1-6; 9 nucleotides agree with TRBD1. Germline loops: CDR1 SGHTA, CDR2 FQGTGA. Trimming cost V 5 bases and J 8 bases; bases outside gene matches: 4. There are 14 residues in the CDR3. The CDR3 reads CASSRDRVDSPLHF. CDR3 bases: TGTGCCAGCAGCCGGGACAGGGTCGATTCACCCCTCCACTTT.

This rearrangement joins TRBV4-3 to TRBJ1-4; the D gene is possibly TRBD1 (5 bases). Germline V gene data show CDR1 as LGHNA and CDR2 as YSLEER. There are 15 residues in the CDR3. Trimming removed 0 bases from V and 8 bases from J, with 13 bases in between. This CDR3 is CASSQDFVRAEKLFF. CDR3 bases: TGCGCCAGCAGCCAAGATTTTGTCAGGGCCGAAAAACTGTTTTTT.

The sample holds many counts of this clone. The chain joins TRBV28 to TRBJ2-2; D is possibly TRBD1 (5 bases). The CDR3 runs 14 residues. Looked up from germline, CDR1 is MDHEN and CDR2 is SYDVKM. Between the trimmed V and J ends, which lost 6 bases and 1 base, there was a span of 9 bases. This chain's CDR3 is CASSLTVNTGELFF. In nucleotides, the CDR3 is TGTGCCAGCAGCCTGACAGTGAACACCGGGGAGCTGTTTTTT. Supplemented by reference TRBV28 and TRBJ2-2, the full variable domain reads DVKVTQSSRYLVKRTGEKVFLECVQDMDHENMFWYRQDPGLGLRLIYFSYDVKMKEKGDIPEGYSVSREKKERFSLILESASTNQTSMYLCASSLTVNTGELFFGEGSRLTVL.

The chain recombines TRBV5-1 with TRBJ2-1; 12 nucleotides align to TRBD2. The germline CDR1 and CDR2 sequences are SGHRS and YFSETQ. The trim removed 6 bases at V and 8 bases at J, leaving 9 bases unmatched. The CDR3 length is 15 residues. As DNA, the CDR3 is TGCGCCAGCACAACTAGCGGGAGGAGCCTAGATGAGCAGTTCTTC. Translating gives CASTTSGRSLDEQFF.

The rearrangement links TRBV6-2 or TRBV6-3 to TRBJ1-2; D not resolved. With 3 bases removed from V and 8 bases from J, the gap between germline ends came to 19 bases. The CDR3 runs to 15 residues. In germline, CDR1 is MNHEY, CDR2 SVGEGT. The CDR3 nucleotides read TGTGCCAGCAGTTATGTTGCTACAAGCGGCTACGGCTACACCTTC. It codes for CASSYVATSGYGYTF.

The V gene is TRBV18, the J gene TRBJ2-2; 8 nucleotides align to TRBD2. The trim removed 2 bases at V and 6 bases at J, leaving 8 bases unmatched. The germline gives CDR1 KGHSH, CDR2 LQKENI. The CDR3 totals 16 residues. The CDR3 region has the DNA TGTGCCAGCTCACCAATAAGCGGGAGTAGAGCCGGGGAGCTGTTTTTT. Its protein product is CASSPISGSRAGELFF. Drawing the rest from reference TRBV18 and TRBJ2-2, the complete variable domain is NAGVMQNPRHLVRRRGQEARLRCSPMKGHSHVYWYRQLPEEGLKFMVYLQKENIIDESGMPKERFSAEFPKEGPSILRIQQVVRGDSAAYFCASSPISGSRAGELFFGEGSRLTVL.

This clone occurred a few times. The genes are TRBV4-2 and TRBJ1-1; tentative D call: TRBD1 (5 bases). This CDR3 spans 15 amino acids. From germline, CDR1 is LGHNA and CDR2 YNFKEQ. Deletions cut 0 bases from V and 0 bases from J, with 8 bases between. The CDR3 reads CASSQDQGLNTEAFF. CDR3 bases: TGTGCCAGCAGCCAAGATCAGGGTTTGAACACTGAAGCTTTCTTT.

The V call is TRBV18, the J call TRBJ2-7; TRBD1 agrees at 8 bases. The CDR3 is 14 residues long. V lost 2 bases and J lost 6; bases outside the gene matches: 6. CDR1 is KGHSH, CDR2 LQKENI, per germline. In nucleotides, the CDR3 is TGTGCCAGCTCACCATTGGACAGGGTGGGCGAGCAGTACTTC. Its protein product is CASSPLDRVGEQYF.

The chain has TRBV29-1 and TRBJ1-1; D is unresolved. The germline V and J ends were trimmed by 6 bases and 3 bases, with 14 bases remaining between them. Per germline, CDR1 SQVTM and CDR2 ANQGSEA. This CDR3 has 13 residues. CDR3 sequence (DNA): TGCAGCGTAAGGCCTGGCGGGGACACTGAAGCTTTCTTT. Residues: CSVRPGGDTEAFF. The full variable domain, with the rest looked up from reference TRBV29-1 and TRBJ1-1, is SAVISQKPSRDICQRGTSLTIQCQVDSQVTMMFWYRQQPGQSLTLIATANQGSEATYESGFVIDKFPISRPNLTFSTLTVSNMSPEDSSIYLCSVRPGGDTEAFFGQGTRLTVV.